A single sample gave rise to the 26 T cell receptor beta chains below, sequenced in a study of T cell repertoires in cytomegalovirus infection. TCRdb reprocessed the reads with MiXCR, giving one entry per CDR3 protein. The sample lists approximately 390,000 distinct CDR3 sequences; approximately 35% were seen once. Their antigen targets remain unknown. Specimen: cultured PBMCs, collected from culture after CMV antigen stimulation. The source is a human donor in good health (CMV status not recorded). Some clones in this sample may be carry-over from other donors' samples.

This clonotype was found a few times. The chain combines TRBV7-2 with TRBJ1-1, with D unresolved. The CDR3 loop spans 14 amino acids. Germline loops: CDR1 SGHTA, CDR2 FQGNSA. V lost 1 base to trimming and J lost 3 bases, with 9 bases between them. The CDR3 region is CASSLGREHTEAFF. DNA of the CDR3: TGTGCCAGCAGCTTAGGGAGGGAGCACACTGAAGCTTTCTTT.

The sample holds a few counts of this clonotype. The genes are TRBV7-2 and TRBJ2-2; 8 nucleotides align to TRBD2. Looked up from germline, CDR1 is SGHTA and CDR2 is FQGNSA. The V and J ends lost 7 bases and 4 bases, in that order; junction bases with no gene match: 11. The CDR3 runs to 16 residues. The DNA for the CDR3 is TGTGCCAGCAAGCCCCGCGGGACTAGTCTCACCGGGGAGCTGTTTTTT. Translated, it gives CASKPRGTSLTGELFF.

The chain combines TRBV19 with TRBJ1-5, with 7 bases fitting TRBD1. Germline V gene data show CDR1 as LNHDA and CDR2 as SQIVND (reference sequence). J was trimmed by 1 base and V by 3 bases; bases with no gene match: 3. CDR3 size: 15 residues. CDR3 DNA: TGTGCCAGTAGTATTGGGGACAGAAGCAATCAGCCCCAGCATTTT. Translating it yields CASSIGDRSNQPQHF.

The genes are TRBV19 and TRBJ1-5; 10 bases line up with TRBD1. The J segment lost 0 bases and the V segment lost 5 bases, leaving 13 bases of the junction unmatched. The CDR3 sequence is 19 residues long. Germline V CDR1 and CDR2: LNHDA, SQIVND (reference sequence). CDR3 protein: CASSVPGTGVDYSNQPQHF. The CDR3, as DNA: TGTGCCAGTAGTGTACCCGGGACAGGGGTAGATTATAGCAATCAGCCCCAGCATTTT.

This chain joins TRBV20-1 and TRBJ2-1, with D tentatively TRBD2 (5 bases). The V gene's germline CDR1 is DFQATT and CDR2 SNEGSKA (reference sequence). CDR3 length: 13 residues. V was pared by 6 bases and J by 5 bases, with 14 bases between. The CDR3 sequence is CSATFPSNNEQFF. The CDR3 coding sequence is TGCAGTGCAACCTTCCCTAGCAACAATGAGCAGTTCTTC.

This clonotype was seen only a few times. DNA for the CDR3: TGCGCCAGCAGCCAAGACAGGAACGGGGTCAACTACGAGCAGTACTTC. Translated: CASSQDRNGVNYEQYF. The genes are TRBV4-1 and TRBJ2-7, with D perhaps TRBD2 (5 bases). The CDR3 covers 16 residues. V was trimmed by 0 bases and J by 3 bases, leaving 15 bases between them. Germline assignment: CDR1 MGHRA and CDR2 YSYEKL.

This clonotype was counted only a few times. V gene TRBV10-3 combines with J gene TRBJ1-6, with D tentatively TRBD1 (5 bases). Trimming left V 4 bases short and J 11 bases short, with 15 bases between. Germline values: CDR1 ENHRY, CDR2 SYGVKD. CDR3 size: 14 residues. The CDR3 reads CAISAGIGITPLHF. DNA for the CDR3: TGTGCCATCAGTGCAGGGATAGGCATCACACCCCTCCACTTT.

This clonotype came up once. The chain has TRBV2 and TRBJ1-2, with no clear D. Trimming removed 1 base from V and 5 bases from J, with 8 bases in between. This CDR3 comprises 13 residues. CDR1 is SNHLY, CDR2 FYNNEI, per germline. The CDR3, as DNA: TGTGCCAGCAGTGAAGGGTCGGAATATGGCTACACCTTC. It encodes CASSEGSEYGYTF.

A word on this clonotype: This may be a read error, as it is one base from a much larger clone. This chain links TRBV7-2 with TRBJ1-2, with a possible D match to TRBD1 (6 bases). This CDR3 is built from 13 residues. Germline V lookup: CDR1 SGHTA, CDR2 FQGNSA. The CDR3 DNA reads TGTGCCAGCAGCCCACAGGGTAACTATAGCTACACCTTC. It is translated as CASSPQGNYSYTF.

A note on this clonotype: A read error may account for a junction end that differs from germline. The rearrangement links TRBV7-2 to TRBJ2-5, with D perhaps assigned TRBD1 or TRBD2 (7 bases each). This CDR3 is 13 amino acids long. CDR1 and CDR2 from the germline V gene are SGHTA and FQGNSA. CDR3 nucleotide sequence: TGTGCCAGAAGCTCCAGGGGGGGGGAGACCCAGTACTTC. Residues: CARSSRGGETQYF. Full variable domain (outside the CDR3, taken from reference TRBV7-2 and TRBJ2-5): GAGVSQSPSNKVTEKGKDVELRCDPISGHTALYWYRQSLGQGLEFLIYFQGNSAPDKSGLPSDRFSAERTGGSVSTLTIQRTQQEDSAVYLCARSSRGGETQYFGPGTRLLVL.

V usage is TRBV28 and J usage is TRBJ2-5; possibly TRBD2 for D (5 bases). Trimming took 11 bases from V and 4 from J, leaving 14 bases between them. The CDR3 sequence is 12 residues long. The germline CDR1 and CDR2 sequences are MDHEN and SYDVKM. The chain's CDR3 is CASRAGGETQYF. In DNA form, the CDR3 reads TGTGCCTCTAGGGCGGGTGGAGAGACCCAGTACTTC. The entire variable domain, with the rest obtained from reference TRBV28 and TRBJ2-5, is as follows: DVKVTQSSRYLVKRTGEKVFLECVQDMDHENMFWYRQDPGLGLRLIYFSYDVKMKEKGDIPEGYSVSREKKERFSLILESASTNQTSMYLCASRAGGETQYFGPGTRLLVL.

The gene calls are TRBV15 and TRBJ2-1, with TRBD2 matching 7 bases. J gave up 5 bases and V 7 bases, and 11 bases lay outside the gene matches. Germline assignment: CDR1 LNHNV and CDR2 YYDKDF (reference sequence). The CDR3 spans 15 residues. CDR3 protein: CATIAAGADDNEQFF. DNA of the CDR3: TGTGCCACCATAGCGGCGGGAGCTGATGACAATGAGCAGTTCTTC.

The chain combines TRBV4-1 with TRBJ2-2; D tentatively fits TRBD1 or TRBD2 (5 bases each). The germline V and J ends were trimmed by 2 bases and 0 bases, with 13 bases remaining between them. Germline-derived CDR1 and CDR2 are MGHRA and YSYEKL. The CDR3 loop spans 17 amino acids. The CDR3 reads CASSQPGRTTNTGELFF. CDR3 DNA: TGCGCCAGCAGCCAACCGGGACGGACAACGAACACCGGGGAGCTGTTTTTT.

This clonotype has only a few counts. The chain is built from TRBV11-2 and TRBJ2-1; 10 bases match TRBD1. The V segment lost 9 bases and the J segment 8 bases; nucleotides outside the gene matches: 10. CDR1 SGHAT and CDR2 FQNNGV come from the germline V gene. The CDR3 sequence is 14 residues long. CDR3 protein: CASSDTGTGDEQFF. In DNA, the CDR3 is TGTGCCAGTAGTGACACCGGGACAGGGGATGAGCAGTTCTTC.

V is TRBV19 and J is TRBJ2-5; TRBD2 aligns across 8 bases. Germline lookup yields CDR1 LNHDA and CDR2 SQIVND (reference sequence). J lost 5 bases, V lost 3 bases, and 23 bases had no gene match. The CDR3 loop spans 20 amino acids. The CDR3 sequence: CASSMRYRAASGRIEETQYF. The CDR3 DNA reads TGTGCCAGTAGTATGAGATACAGGGCGGCGAGCGGGAGAATTGAGGAGACCCAGTACTTC.

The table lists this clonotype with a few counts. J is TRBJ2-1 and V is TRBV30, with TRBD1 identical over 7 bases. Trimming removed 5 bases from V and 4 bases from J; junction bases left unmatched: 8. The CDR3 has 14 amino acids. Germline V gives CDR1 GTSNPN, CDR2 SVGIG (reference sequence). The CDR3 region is CAWGGQLTYNEQFF. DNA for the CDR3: TGTGCCTGGGGGGGACAGCTCACATACAATGAGCAGTTCTTC.

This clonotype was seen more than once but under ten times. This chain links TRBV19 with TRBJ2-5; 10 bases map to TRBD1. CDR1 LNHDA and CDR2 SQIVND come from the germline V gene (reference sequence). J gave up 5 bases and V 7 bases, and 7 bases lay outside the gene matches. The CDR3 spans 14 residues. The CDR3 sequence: CASTLTGGEETQYF. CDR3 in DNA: TGTGCCAGTACCCTGACAGGGGGCGAGGAGACCCAGTACTTC.

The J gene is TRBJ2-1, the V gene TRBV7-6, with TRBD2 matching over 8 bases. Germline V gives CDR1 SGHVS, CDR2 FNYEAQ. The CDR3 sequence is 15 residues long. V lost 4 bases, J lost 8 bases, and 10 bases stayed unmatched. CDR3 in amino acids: CASSYIGTSGDEQFF. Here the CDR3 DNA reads TGTGCCAGCAGCTATATAGGGACTAGTGGCGATGAGCAGTTCTTC.

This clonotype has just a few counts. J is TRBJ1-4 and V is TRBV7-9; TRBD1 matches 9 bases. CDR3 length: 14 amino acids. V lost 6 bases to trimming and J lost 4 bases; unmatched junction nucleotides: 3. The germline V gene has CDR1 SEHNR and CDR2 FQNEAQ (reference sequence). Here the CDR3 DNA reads TGTGCCAGCAGTTTGACAGGGGGTAATGAAAAACTGTTTTTT. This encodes CASSLTGGNEKLFF.

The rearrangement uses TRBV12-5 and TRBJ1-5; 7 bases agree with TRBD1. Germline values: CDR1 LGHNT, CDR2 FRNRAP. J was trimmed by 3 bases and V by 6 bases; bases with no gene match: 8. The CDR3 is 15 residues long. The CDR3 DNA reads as TGTGCTAGTGGACTGGCCGGGACAGACAATCAGCCCCAGCATTTT. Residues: CASGLAGTDNQPQHF.

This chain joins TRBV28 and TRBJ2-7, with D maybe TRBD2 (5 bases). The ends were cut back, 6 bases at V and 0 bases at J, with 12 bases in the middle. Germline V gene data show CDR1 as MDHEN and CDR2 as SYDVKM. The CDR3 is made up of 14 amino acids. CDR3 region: CASRRAESSYEQYF. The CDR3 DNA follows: TGTGCCAGCAGGAGGGCAGAAAGCTCCTACGAGCAGTACTTC.

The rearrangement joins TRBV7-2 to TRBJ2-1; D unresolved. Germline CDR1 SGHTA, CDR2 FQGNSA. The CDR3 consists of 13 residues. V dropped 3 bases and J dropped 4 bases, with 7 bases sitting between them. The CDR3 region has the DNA TGTGCCAGCAGCTTGAACAGTTACAATGAGCAGTTCTTC. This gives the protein CASSLNSYNEQFF. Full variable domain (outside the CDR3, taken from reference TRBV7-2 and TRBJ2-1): GAGVSQSPSNKVTEKGKDVELRCDPISGHTALYWYRQSLGQGLEFLIYFQGNSAPDKSGLPSDRFSAERTGGSVSTLTIQRTQQEDSAVYLCASSLNSYNEQFFGPGTRLTVL.

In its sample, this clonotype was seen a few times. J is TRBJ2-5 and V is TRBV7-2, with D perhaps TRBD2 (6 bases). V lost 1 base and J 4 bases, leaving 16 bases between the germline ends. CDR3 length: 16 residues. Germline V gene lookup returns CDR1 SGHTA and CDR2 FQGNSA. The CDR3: CASSLGASAQRETQYF. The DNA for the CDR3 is TGTGCCAGCAGCTTAGGGGCTAGCGCCCAACGAGAGACCCAGTACTTC.

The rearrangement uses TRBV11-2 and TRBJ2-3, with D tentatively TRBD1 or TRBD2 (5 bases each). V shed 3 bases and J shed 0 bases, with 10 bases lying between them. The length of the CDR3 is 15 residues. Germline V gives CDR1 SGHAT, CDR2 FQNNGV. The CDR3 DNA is TGTGCCAGCAGCTTCCCGGGGCTCAGCACAGATACGCAGTATTTT. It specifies CASSFPGLSTDTQYF.

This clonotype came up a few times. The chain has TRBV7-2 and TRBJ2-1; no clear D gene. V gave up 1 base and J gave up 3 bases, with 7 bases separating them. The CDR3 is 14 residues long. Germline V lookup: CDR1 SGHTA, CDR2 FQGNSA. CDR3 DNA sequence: TGTGCCAGCAGCTTAGTTCTAGACTACAATGAGCAGTTCTTC. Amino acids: CASSLVLDYNEQFF.

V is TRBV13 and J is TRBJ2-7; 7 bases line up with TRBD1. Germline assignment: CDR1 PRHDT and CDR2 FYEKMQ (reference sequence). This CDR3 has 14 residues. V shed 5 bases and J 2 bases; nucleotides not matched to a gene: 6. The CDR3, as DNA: TGTGCCAGCAGCATCCGGGACAGCACCTACGAGCAGTACTTC. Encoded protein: CASSIRDSTYEQYF.